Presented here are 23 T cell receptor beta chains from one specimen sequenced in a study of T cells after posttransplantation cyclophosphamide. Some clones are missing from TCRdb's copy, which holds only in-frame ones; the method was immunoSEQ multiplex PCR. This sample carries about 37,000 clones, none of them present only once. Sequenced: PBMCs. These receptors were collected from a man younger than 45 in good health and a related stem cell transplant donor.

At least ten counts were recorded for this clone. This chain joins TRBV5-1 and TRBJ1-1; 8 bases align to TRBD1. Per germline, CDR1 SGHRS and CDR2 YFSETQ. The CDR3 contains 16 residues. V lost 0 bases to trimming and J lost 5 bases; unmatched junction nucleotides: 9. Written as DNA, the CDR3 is TGCGCCAGCAGCTTGGATGGACAGGGTCCGGGGACTGAAGCTTTCTTT. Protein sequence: CASSLDGQGPGTEAFF.

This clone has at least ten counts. In nucleotides, the CDR3 is TGTGCCAGCAGGCCACTAGCGGGGGGCCTCAATGAGCAGTTCTTC. Amino acid sequence: CASRPLAGGLNEQFF. The chain carries TRBV6-5 and TRBJ2-1; 12 positions match TRBD2. The CDR3 loop spans 15 amino acids. J gave up 6 bases and V 6 bases, and 6 bases lay outside the gene matches. Germline values: CDR1 MNHEY, CDR2 SVGAGI.

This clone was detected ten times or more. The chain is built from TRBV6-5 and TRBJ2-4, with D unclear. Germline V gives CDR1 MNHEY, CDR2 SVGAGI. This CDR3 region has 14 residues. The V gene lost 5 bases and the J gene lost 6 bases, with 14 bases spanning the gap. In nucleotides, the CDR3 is TGTGCCAGCAGTCCCCGGCAGGTGGGAAACATTCAGTACTTC. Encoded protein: CASSPRQVGNIQYF.

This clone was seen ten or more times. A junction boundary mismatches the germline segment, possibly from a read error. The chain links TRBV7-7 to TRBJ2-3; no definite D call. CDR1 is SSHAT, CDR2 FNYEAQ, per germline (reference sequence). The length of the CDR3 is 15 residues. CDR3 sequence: CASSLRATSTDTQYF. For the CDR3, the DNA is TGTGCTAGCAGCTTAAGGGCAACCTCCACAGATACGCAGTATTTT.

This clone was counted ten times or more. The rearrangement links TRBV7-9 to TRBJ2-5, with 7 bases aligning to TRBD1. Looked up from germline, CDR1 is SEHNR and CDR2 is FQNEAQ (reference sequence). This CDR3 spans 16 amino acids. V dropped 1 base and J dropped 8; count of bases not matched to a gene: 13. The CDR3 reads CASSLEGTAPGPTQYF. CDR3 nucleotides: TGTGCCAGCAGCTTAGAAGGGACAGCCCCTGGCCCCACCCAGTACTTC. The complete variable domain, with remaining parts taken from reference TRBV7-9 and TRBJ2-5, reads DTGVSQNPRHKITKRGQNVTFRCDPISEHNRLYWYRQTLGQGPEFLTYFQNEAQLEKSRLLSDRFSAERPKGSFSTLEIQRTEQGDSAMYLCASSLEGTAPGPTQYFGPGTRLLVL.

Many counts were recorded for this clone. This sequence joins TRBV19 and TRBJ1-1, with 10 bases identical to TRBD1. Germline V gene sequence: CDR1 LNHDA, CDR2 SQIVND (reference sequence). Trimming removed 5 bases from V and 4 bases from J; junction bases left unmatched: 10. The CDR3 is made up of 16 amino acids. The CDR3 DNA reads TGTGCCAGTAGTCCCCGGATGACAGGGGGCATCACTGAAGCTTTCTTT. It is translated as CASSPRMTGGITEAFF.

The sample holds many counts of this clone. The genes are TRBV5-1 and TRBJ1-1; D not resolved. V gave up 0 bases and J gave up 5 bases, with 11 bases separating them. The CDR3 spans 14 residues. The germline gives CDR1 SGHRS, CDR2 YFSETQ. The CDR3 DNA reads TGCGCCAGCAGCTTGGTGGTAGGAGGGACTGAAGCTTTCTTT. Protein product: CASSLVVGGTEAFF.

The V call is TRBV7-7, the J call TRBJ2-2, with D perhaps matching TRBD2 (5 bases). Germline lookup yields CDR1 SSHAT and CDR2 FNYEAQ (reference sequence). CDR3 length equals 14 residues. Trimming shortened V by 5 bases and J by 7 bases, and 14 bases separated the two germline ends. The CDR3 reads CASSPHAGIGELFF. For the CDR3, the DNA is TGTGCCAGCAGCCCCCACGCGGGTATCGGGGAGCTGTTTTTT.

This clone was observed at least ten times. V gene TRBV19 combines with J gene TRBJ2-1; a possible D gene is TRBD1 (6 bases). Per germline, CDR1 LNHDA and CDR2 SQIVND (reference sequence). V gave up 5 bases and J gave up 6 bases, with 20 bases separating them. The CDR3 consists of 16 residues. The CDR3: CASSVGQLDGSNEQFF. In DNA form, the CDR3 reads TGTGCCAGTAGTGTAGGACAGCTCGATGGGAGCAATGAGCAGTTCTTC. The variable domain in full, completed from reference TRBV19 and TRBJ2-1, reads DGGITQSPKYLFRKEGQNVTLSCEQNLNHDAMYWYRQDPGQGLRLIYYSQIVNDFQKGDIAEGYSVSREKKESFPLTVTSAQKNPTAFYLCASSVGQLDGSNEQFFGPGTRLTVL.

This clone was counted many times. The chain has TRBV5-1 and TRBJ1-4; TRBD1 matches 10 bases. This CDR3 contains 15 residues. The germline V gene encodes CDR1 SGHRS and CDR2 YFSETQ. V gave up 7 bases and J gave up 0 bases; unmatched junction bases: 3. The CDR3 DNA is TGCGCCAGCCGACAGGGGGCTACAACTAATGAAAAACTGTTTTTT. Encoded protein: CASRQGATTNEKLFF.

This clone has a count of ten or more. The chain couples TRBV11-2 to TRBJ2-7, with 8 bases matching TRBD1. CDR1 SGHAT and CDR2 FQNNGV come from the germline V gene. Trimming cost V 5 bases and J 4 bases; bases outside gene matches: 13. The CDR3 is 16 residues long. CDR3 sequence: CASSINSPGGGYEQYF. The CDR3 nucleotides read TGTGCCAGCAGCATCAATTCACCAGGGGGCGGATACGAGCAGTACTTC.

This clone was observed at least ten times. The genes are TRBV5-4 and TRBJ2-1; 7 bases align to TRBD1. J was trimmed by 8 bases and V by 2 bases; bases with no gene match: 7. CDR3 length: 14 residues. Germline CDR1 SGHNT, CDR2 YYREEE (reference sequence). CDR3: CASSFGQARDEQFF. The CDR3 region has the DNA TGTGCCAGCAGCTTTGGACAGGCGAGGGATGAGCAGTTCTTC.

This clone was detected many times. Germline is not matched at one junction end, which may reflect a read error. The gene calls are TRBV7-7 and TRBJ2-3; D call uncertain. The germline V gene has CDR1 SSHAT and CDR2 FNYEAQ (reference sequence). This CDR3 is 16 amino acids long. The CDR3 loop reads CASSLGGLSSTDTQYF. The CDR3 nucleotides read TGTGCTAGCAGCTTAGGTGGGCTATCTAGCACAGATACGCAGTATTTT.

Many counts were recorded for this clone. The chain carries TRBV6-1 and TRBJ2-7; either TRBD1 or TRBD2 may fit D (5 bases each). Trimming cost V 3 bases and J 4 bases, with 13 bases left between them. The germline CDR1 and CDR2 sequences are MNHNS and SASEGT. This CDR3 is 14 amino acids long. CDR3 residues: CASSDSPGRYEQYF. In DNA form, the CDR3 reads TGTGCCAGCAGTGACAGTCCAGGGAGATACGAGCAGTACTTC.

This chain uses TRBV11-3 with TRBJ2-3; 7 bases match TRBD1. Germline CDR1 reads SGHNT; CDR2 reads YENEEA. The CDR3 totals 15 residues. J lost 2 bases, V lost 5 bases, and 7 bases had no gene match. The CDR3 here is CASSDRDFNTDTQYF. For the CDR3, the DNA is TGTGCCAGCAGCGACAGGGATTTTAACACAGATACGCAGTATTTT.

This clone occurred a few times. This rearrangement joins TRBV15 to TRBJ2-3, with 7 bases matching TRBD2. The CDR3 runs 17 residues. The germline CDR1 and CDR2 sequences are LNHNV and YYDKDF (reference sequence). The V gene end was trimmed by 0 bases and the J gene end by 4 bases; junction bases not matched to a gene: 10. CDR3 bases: TGTGCCACCAGCAGAGAGAGGCGGGGGTACGAATCAGATACGCAGTATTTT. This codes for CATSRERRGYESDTQYF.

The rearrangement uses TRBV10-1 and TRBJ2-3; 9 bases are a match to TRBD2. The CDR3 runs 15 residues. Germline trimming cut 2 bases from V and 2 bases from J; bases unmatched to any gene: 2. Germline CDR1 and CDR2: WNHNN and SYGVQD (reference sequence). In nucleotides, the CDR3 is TGCGCCAGCAGTGAGAGACTAGCGGTCACAGATACGCAGTATTTT. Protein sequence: CASSERLAVTDTQYF.

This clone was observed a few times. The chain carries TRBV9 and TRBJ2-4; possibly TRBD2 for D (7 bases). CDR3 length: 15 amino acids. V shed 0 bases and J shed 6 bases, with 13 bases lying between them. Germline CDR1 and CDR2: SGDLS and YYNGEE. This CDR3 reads CASSVDRGATNIQYF. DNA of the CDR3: TGTGCCAGCAGCGTAGATCGGGGGGCGACAAACATTCAGTACTTC.

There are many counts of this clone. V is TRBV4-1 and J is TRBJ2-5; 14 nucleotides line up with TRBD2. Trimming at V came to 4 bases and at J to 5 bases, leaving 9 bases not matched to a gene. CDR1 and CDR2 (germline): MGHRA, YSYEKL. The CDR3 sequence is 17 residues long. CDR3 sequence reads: CASSLELGLAGVETQYF. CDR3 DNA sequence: TGCGCCAGCAGCCTGGAGCTGGGACTAGCGGGGGTGGAGACCCAGTACTTC.

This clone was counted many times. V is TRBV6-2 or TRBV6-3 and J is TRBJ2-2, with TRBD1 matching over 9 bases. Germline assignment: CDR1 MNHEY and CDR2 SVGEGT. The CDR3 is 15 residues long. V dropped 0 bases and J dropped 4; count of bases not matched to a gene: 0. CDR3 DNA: TGTGCCAGCAGTTACTCGACAGGGGGCACCGGGGAGCTGTTTTTT. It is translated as CASSYSTGGTGELFF.

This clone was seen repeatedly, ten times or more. The CDR3 bases are TGTGCCAGCAGCTCCCCAAACTATGGCTACACCTTC. It yields the protein CASSSPNYGYTF. This chain connects TRBV5-4 to TRBJ1-2; D is undetermined. This CDR3 has 12 amino acids. The V end lost 3 bases, the J end lost 2 bases, and 5 bases lay between the germline ends. Per the germline V gene, CDR1 is SGHNT and CDR2 is YYREEE (reference sequence).

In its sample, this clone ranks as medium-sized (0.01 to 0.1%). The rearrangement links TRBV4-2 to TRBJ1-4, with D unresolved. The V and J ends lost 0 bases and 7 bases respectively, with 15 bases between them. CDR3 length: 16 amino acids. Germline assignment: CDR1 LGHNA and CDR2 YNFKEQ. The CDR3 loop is CASSQDPITPLEKLFF. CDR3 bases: TGTGCCAGCAGCCAAGATCCCATAACTCCCCTTGAAAAACTGTTTTTT.

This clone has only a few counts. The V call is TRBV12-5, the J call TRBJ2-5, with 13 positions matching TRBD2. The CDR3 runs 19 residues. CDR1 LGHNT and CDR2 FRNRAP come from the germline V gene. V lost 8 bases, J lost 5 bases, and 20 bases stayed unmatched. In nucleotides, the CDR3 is TGTGCTAGTCGGACCGACCTACTAGCGGGGGGGCTTCGGGTCGAGACCCAGTACTTC. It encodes CASRTDLLAGGLRVETQYF. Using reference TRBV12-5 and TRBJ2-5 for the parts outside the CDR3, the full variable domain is DARVTQTPRHKVTEMGQEVTMRCQPILGHNTVFWYRQTMMQGLELLAYFRNRAPLDDSGMPKDRFSAEMPDATLATLKIQPSEPRDSAVYFCASRTDLLAGGLRVETQYFGPGTRLLVL.